These 14 T cell receptor beta chains came from one sample sequenced in a study of CDR3 diversity in severe acne. A single record per CDR3 protein comes from TCRdb applying MiXCR to the PCR reads. Among around 100,000 distinct CDR3 sequences, around 53% were seen once, and the ten largest hold around 11%. Sequencing input: blood. The receptor source for this set is a male donor with acne.

This clonotype was observed a handful of times. The J gene is TRBJ2-4, the V gene TRBV19; D call uncertain. This CDR3 has 14 residues. CDR1 and CDR2 from the germline V gene are LNHDA and SQIVND (reference sequence). Trimming took off 4 bases at V and 6 bases at J, with 13 bases between the two ends. For the CDR3, the DNA is TGTGCCAGTAGTACTGTGGGTCCGGGAAACATTCAGTACTTC. Translated, it gives CASSTVGPGNIQYF.

The chain has TRBV2 and TRBJ2-3; 10 bases agree with TRBD2. The germline CDR1 and CDR2 sequences are SNHLY and FYNNEI. This CDR3 comprises 16 residues. The trim removed 3 bases at V and 4 bases at J, leaving 7 bases unmatched. CDR3 coding DNA: TGTGCCAGCAGTGAGAGCGGGAGGGCCGGGGCAGATACGCAGTATTTT. It codes for CASSESGRAGADTQYF.

The CDR3 DNA is TGTGCCAGCAGGGTGGGACTAGCGGATACCGGGGAGCTGTTTTTT. Protein: CASRVGLADTGELFF. The rearrangement uses TRBV6-5 and TRBJ2-2, with 11 bases fitting TRBD2. Trimming removed 6 bases from V and 5 bases from J; junction bases left unmatched: 5. The CDR3 length is 15 residues. CDR1 MNHEY and CDR2 SVGAGI come from the germline V gene.

This clonotype has only a few counts. The chain combines TRBV11-1 with TRBJ2-5; D gene ambiguous. The CDR3 covers 14 residues. Germline V gene lookup returns CDR1 SGHAT and CDR2 FQDESV (reference sequence). V was shortened by 2 bases and J by 3 bases, with 10 bases between the two germline ends. CDR3 region: CASSLTGRKETQYF. The DNA of the CDR3 is TGTGCCAGCAGCTTAACCGGGCGTAAAGAGACCCAGTACTTC. The full variable domain, rest sourced from reference TRBV11-1 and TRBJ2-5, is EAEVAQSPRYKITEKSQAVAFWCDPISGHATLYWYRQILGQGPELLVQFQDESVVDDSQLPKDRFSAERLKGVDSTLKIQPAELGDSAMYLCASSLTGRKETQYFGPGTRLLVL.

The chain joins TRBV6-6 to TRBJ1-5, with a possible D match to TRBD1 (6 bases). Trimming removed 7 bases from V and 10 bases from J, with 23 bases in between. Per germline, CDR1 MNHNY and CDR2 SVGAGI (reference sequence). This CDR3 is 15 amino acids long. The CDR3 DNA is TGTGCCAGCACTTTTAACAGGGAGCTGGCTACACCCCAGCATTTT. Translating gives CASTFNRELATPQHF.

This chain links TRBV6-5 with TRBJ1-2, with TRBD1 matching over 8 bases. Germline V gives CDR1 MNHEY, CDR2 SVGAGI. The ends lost 6 bases at V and 3 bases at J; junction bases unmatched: 21. This CDR3 is 19 amino acids long. The CDR3 coding sequence is TGTGCCAGCAGGGGAATTCAGGGGGCCTCATTCGTCCGTCACTATGGCTACACCTTC. This gives the protein CASRGIQGASFVRHYGYTF.

The rearrangement uses TRBV20-1 and TRBJ1-2, with D perhaps matching TRBD1 (6 bases). The CDR3 loop spans 13 amino acids. CDR1 and CDR2 from the germline V gene are DFQATT and SNEGSKA (reference sequence). The ends were cut back, 6 bases at V and 8 bases at J, with 19 bases in the middle. CDR3 loop: CSARPTTTGGYTF. As DNA, the CDR3 is TGCAGTGCGAGACCGACTACGACAGGAGGCTACACCTTC.

The V and J genes are TRBV7-9 and TRBJ2-1, with TRBD1 matching over 10 bases. CDR1 is SEHNR and CDR2 is FQNEAQ in the germline V gene (reference sequence). This CDR3 has 16 amino acids. V lost 7 bases to trimming and J lost 2 bases; unmatched junction nucleotides: 8. The CDR3 spells CASTPRGQGAYNEQFF. CDR3 in DNA: TGTGCCAGCACCCCTCGTGGACAGGGGGCCTACAATGAGCAGTTCTTC.

As to this clonotype: A much larger clone lies a single base off, so this may be a read error. This sequence joins TRBV24-1 and TRBJ1-1, with no clear D. CDR1 is KGHDR, CDR2 SFDVKD, per germline. The CDR3 totals 14 residues. This CDR3 is CATSDSYMNTEALF. CDR3 nucleotides: TGTGCCACCAGTGATTCTTACATGAACACTGAAGCTCTCTTT.

The chain combines TRBV7-2 with TRBJ1-5; weak D call: TRBD1 (5 bases). Trimming pared 8 bases from V and 4 bases from J, leaving 18 bases between. Germline V lookup: CDR1 SGHTA, CDR2 FQGNSA. This CDR3 has 15 residues. The CDR3 spells CASGPAGVWNQPQHF. CDR3 DNA sequence: TGTGCCAGCGGCCCGGCGGGGGTTTGGAATCAGCCCCAGCATTTT.

The chain recombines TRBV29-1 with TRBJ1-1, with D hard to call. V was clipped by 6 bases and J by 5 bases, with 10 bases between them. The CDR3 runs 11 residues. Germline-derived CDR1 and CDR2 are SQVTM and ANQGSEA. For the CDR3, the DNA is TGCAGCGTGGTGATATGGACTGAAGCTTTCTTT. Translated: CSVVIWTEAFF.

This clonotype has ten or more counts. J is TRBJ2-7 and V is TRBV6-5; D may be TRBD2 (5 bases). The CDR3 runs 16 residues. The V gene's germline CDR1 is MNHEY and CDR2 SVGAGI. V was cut by 5 bases and J by 6 bases, with 23 bases left in between. The chain's CDR3 is CASSRQTGKDLREQYF. The CDR3 nucleotides are TGTGCCAGCAGTCGTCAGACGGGGAAGGACCTACGCGAGCAGTACTTC.

In regard to this clonotype: A clone one base away is much larger, so this may be a read error. The chain is built from TRBV4-1 and TRBJ2-7, with TRBD1 matching 8 bases. Looked up from germline, CDR1 is MGHRA and CDR2 is YSYEKL. There are 13 residues in the CDR3. The CDR3 coding sequence is TGCACCAGCAACCAAGACAGGGGATACGAGCAGTACTTC. It is translated as CTSNQDRGYEQYF.

The chain uses TRBV5-4 and TRBJ2-2, with D possibly TRBD2 on 6 matching bases. This CDR3 has 14 amino acids. Looked up from germline, CDR1 is SGHNT and CDR2 is YYREEE (reference sequence). V dropped 4 bases and J dropped 5 bases, with 12 bases sitting between them. The CDR3 loop reads CASSPGGRTGELFF. The CDR3 coding sequence is TGTGCCAGCAGCCCCGGGGGACGAACCGGGGAGCTGTTTTTT.